A single sample is the source of the 28 T cell receptor beta chains below, sequenced in a study of OX40 agonist ivuxolimab in advanced cancers. Measured with immunoSEQ multiplex PCR; TCRdb has only the in-frame clones, and not every one. This table holds approximately 160,000 clones, roughly 94% found once. Sequencing used CD4+ or CD8+ T cells sorted from blood, obtained in a trial of the OX40 agonist ivuxolimab. These receptors were taken from an adult with an advanced solid tumor such as melanoma, head and neck, liver or kidney cancer.

The rearrangement uses TRBV2 and TRBJ2-3, with D possibly matching TRBD2 (7 bases). The CDR3 has 16 amino acids. Trimming shortened V by 0 bases and J by 3 bases, and 13 bases separated the two germline ends. The V gene's germline CDR1 is SNHLY and CDR2 FYNNEI. CDR3 DNA sequence: TGTGCCAGCAGTGAAGCGTTCAGGGGAGGGACAGATACGCAGTATTTT. The encoded protein is CASSEAFRGGTDTQYF.

This chain links TRBV6-5 with TRBJ1-3, with 7 bases fitting TRBD1. J lost 4 bases, V lost 6 bases, and 9 bases had no gene match. Germline assignment: CDR1 MNHEY and CDR2 SVGAGI. The CDR3 contains 15 residues. The CDR3 sequence is CASRHLGQVGNTIYF. As DNA, the CDR3 is TGTGCCAGCAGACACCTCGGACAGGTCGGAAACACCATATATTTT.

The chain has TRBV18 and TRBJ2-2; TRBD1 agrees at 9 bases. The ends lost 3 bases at V and 3 bases at J; junction bases unmatched: 5. CDR3 size: 16 residues. The germline gives CDR1 KGHSH, CDR2 LQKENI. CDR3 in DNA: TGTGCCAGCTCACCTACCTGGACAGGGGACACCGGGGAGCTGTTTTTT. As protein: CASSPTWTGDTGELFF.

V gene TRBV25-1 combines with J gene TRBJ1-2; unclear D gene. This CDR3 has 14 amino acids. Germline lookup yields CDR1 MGHDK and CDR2 SYGVNS. The ends were cut back, 6 bases at V and 7 bases at J, with 18 bases in the middle. The CDR3 is CASSREGPIGGYTF. As DNA, the CDR3 is TGTGCCAGCAGCCGCGAAGGCCCGATCGGTGGCTACACCTTC.

The chain carries TRBV5-1 and TRBJ2-1; D is possibly TRBD1 (6 bases). Germline V gene lookup returns CDR1 SGHRS and CDR2 YFSETQ. V was clipped by 1 base and J by 2 bases, with 10 bases between them. This CDR3 comprises 15 residues. The CDR3 DNA reads TGCGCCAGCAGCTTGACAGGGACAACCTACAATGAGCAGTTCTTC. This gives the protein CASSLTGTTYNEQFF. Drawing the rest from reference TRBV5-1 and TRBJ2-1, the complete variable domain is KAGVTQTPRYLIKTRGQQVTLSCSPISGHRSVSWYQQTPGQGLQFLFEYFSETQRNKGNFPGRFSGRQFSNSRSEMNVSTLELGDSALYLCASSLTGTTYNEQFFGPGTRLTVL.

The V call is TRBV14, the J call TRBJ2-2, with unresolved D. Looked up from germline, CDR1 is SGHDN and CDR2 is FVKESK. CDR3 length equals 15 residues. V dropped 4 bases and J dropped 4 bases, with 13 bases sitting between them. The CDR3 protein is CASSPLTRGTGELFF. The CDR3 DNA reads TGTGCCAGCAGCCCCCTTACCCGTGGCACCGGGGAGCTGTTTTTT.

The chain is built from TRBV28 and TRBJ1-3; weak D call: TRBD1 (6 bases). The CDR3 is 17 amino acids. Trimming stripped 0 bases from V and 4 bases from J, with 16 bases between. From germline, CDR1 is MDHEN and CDR2 SYDVKM. Written as DNA, the CDR3 is TGTGCCAGCAGTTTATGGCTGGGACAAGGGCGAGGAAACACCATATATTTT. Translating it yields CASSLWLGQGRGNTIYF. Complete variable domain (other parts from reference TRBV28 and TRBJ1-3): DVKVTQSSRYLVKRTGEKVFLECVQDMDHENMFWYRQDPGLGLRLIYFSYDVKMKEKGDIPEGYSVSREKKERFSLILESASTNQTSMYLCASSLWLGQGRGNTIYFGEGSWLTVV.

The gene calls are TRBV5-5 and TRBJ1-2; D is ambiguous. This CDR3 contains 14 residues. The V and J ends lost 1 base and 2 bases respectively, with 9 bases between them. Germline loops: CDR1 SGHKS, CDR2 YYEKEE (reference sequence). CDR3 DNA sequence: TGTGCCAGCAGCTTGCTGACGGCCAACTATGGCTACACCTTC. Its protein is CASSLLTANYGYTF.

This sequence joins TRBV7-3 and TRBJ2-5; D unclear. V lost 2 bases and J lost 5, with 9 bases in between. The CDR3 extends over 13 amino acids. Germline lookup yields CDR1 SGHTA and CDR2 FQGTGA. CDR3 bases: TGTGCCAGCAGCTTATCCGCGAGGGAGACCCAGTACTTC. Translation: CASSLSARETQYF.

In regard to this clone: This sample also contains other DNA sequences that code for the same CDR3. This sequence joins TRBV18 and TRBJ1-4, with 9 bases lining up with TRBD1. The CDR3 loop spans 15 amino acids. V was pared by 6 bases and J by 2 bases, with 4 bases of the junction left unmatched. Germline V gene lookup returns CDR1 KGHSH and CDR2 LQKENI. This chain's CDR3 is CASSPDRGTNEKLFF. The DNA for the CDR3 is TGTGCCAGCTCCCCAGACAGGGGGACTAATGAAAAACTGTTTTTT.

The rearrangement uses TRBV5-1 and TRBJ2-3; TRBD2 matches 11 bases. Germline-derived CDR1 and CDR2 are SGHRS and YFSETQ. J was trimmed by 6 bases and V by 5 bases; bases with no gene match: 5. The CDR3 is 14 amino acids. This CDR3 is CASSSGTSGDTQYF. DNA of the CDR3: TGCGCCAGCAGTTCCGGGACTAGCGGCGATACGCAGTATTTT.

The chain uses TRBV19 and TRBJ2-5, with 12 bases that match TRBD2. J gave up 2 bases and V 7 bases, and 11 bases lay outside the gene matches. The CDR3 contains 17 residues. Germline V gene lookup returns CDR1 LNHDA and CDR2 SQIVND (reference sequence). The CDR3 nucleotides read TGTGCCAGTACCCTGCGACTAGCGGGGGTGGGGCAAGAGACCCAGTACTTC. Translated: CASTLRLAGVGQETQYF. The entire variable domain, with the rest obtained from reference TRBV19 and TRBJ2-5, is as follows: DGGITQSPKYLFRKEGQNVTLSCEQNLNHDAMYWYRQDPGQGLRLIYYSQIVNDFQKGDIAEGYSVSREKKESFPLTVTSAQKNPTAFYLCASTLRLAGVGQETQYFGPGTRLLVL.

The CDR3 bases are TGTGCCAGCAGCTTTCCGGGACAGGGGAGGCGGGGTACTGAAGCTTTCTTT. Its translation is CASSFPGQGRRGTEAFF. This rearrangement joins TRBV7-2 to TRBJ1-1, with 10 bases matching TRBD1. The CDR3 has 17 residues. V trimming: 3 bases; J trimming: 5 bases; junction bases outside the gene matches: 12. Per germline, CDR1 SGHTA and CDR2 FQGNSA.

The chain couples TRBV19 to TRBJ1-2, with 9 bases identical to TRBD1. The CDR3 totals 14 residues. V lost 6 bases, J lost 4 bases, and 6 bases stayed unmatched. Per the germline V gene, CDR1 is LNHDA and CDR2 is SQIVND (reference sequence). The CDR3, as DNA: TGTGCCAGTAGGCGGGACAGGGCCGCCTATGGCTACACCTTC. Its protein is CASRRDRAAYGYTF.

The chain is built from TRBV7-8 and TRBJ1-2; D is ambiguous. The CDR3 is made up of 16 amino acids. Deletions cut 2 bases from V and 7 bases from J, with 20 bases between. Per germline, CDR1 SGHVS and CDR2 FQNEAQ. CDR3 region: CASSLRVSDLNRGYTF. The CDR3 DNA follows: TGTGCCAGCAGCTTAAGGGTCTCCGACTTAAATCGTGGCTACACCTTC.

Regarding this clone: The sample contains more than one DNA sequence encoding this CDR3. V gene TRBV5-1 combines with J gene TRBJ2-7; D may be TRBD2 (5 bases). CDR1 and CDR2 (germline): SGHRS, YFSETQ. This CDR3 has 15 amino acids. V was cut by 4 bases and J by 0 bases, with 14 bases left in between. The CDR3 nucleotides read TGCGCCAGCAGCCCCGACCGGGGAAGCTCCTACGAGCAGTACTTC. Its protein product is CASSPDRGSSYEQYF.

This chain uses TRBV9 with TRBJ2-1; 9 bases are shared with TRBD2. The CDR3 spans 16 residues. V gave up 0 bases and J gave up 8 bases; unmatched junction bases: 9. Germline values: CDR1 SGDLS, CDR2 YYNGEE. The CDR3 coding sequence is TGTGCCAGCAGCGTAGGTAGTAGCGGGAGATCTGATGAGCAGTTCTTC. Its translation is CASSVGSSGRSDEQFF.

The gene calls are TRBV18 and TRBJ2-7, with D perhaps TRBD2 (6 bases). Germline V gene data show CDR1 as KGHSH and CDR2 as LQKENI. With 2 bases removed from V and 0 bases from J, the gap between germline ends came to 20 bases. The CDR3 sequence is 18 residues long. CDR3: CASSPGGPTLLSSYEQYF. For the CDR3, the DNA is TGTGCCAGCTCACCAGGAGGGCCGACACTCCTGAGCTCCTACGAGCAGTACTTC.

This chain uses TRBV4-3 with TRBJ1-2; possible D gene TRBD1, 5 bases. Germline assignment: CDR1 LGHNA and CDR2 YSLEER. The CDR3 length is 14 residues. The V end lost 0 bases, the J end lost 7 bases, and 12 bases lay between the germline ends. In nucleotides, the CDR3 is TGCGCCAGCAGCCAAGAGGGTAGGCAGGGTGGCTACACCTTC. This translates into CASSQEGRQGGYTF.

The chain carries TRBV18 and TRBJ1-1; weak D call: TRBD1 (5 bases). This CDR3 contains 13 residues. V lost 8 bases to trimming and J lost 2 bases, with 12 bases between them. Germline assignment: CDR1 KGHSH and CDR2 LQKENI. The CDR3 is CASAEGRNTEAFF. The DNA for the CDR3 is TGTGCCAGCGCAGAGGGGCGAAACACTGAAGCTTTCTTT.

The chain joins TRBV5-6 to TRBJ1-5; no firm D call. The germline V and J ends were trimmed by 1 base and 3 bases, with 8 bases remaining between them. The CDR3 extends over 14 amino acids. Germline V lookup: CDR1 SGHDT, CDR2 YYEEEE. CDR3 coding DNA: TGTGCCAGCAGCTTGTCCAGGCTCAATCAGCCCCAGCATTTT. It is translated as CASSLSRLNQPQHF.

V usage is TRBV9 and J usage is TRBJ2-7; unclear D gene. The CDR3 length is 14 residues. CDR1 is SGDLS and CDR2 is YYNGEE in the germline V gene. Trimming shortened V by 4 bases and J by 6 bases, and 17 bases separated the two germline ends. CDR3 sequence: CASSPISGVSEQYF. For the CDR3, the DNA is TGTGCCAGCAGCCCCATATCAGGCGTATCCGAGCAGTACTTC.

The chain recombines TRBV9 with TRBJ2-2, with D tentatively TRBD1 (5 bases). The germline V gene encodes CDR1 SGDLS and CDR2 YYNGEE. V was shortened by 1 base and J by 3 bases, with 10 bases between the two germline ends. The CDR3 loop spans 15 amino acids. The CDR3 spells CASSVQGRDTGELFF. CDR3 nucleotide sequence: TGTGCCAGCAGCGTACAGGGTAGGGACACCGGGGAGCTGTTTTTT.

CDR3 sequence: CASSVGLDFLNTEAFF. The CDR3 DNA reads TGTGCCAGCAGTGTGGGGCTTGACTTTCTTAACACTGAAGCTTTCTTT. The rearrangement links TRBV5-8 to TRBJ1-1; possible D gene TRBD1, 5 bases. Germline V gene sequence: CDR1 SGHTS, CDR2 YDEGEE. This CDR3 is 16 amino acids long. V was trimmed by 5 bases and J by 2 bases, leaving 19 bases between them. Variable domain in full (rest from reference TRBV5-8 and TRBJ1-1): EAGVTQSPTHLIKTRGQQATLRCSPISGHTSVYWYQQALGLGLQFLLWYDEGEERNRGNFPPRFSGRQFPNYSSELNVNALELEDSALYLCASSVGLDFLNTEAFFGQGTRLTVV.

The rearrangement links TRBV7-8 to TRBJ2-5; TRBD1 might be the D (5 bases). Trimming left V 1 base short and J 4 bases short, with 13 bases between. Germline V CDR1 and CDR2: SGHVS, FQNEAQ. This CDR3 has 15 residues. The CDR3 sequence is CASSLVGPQGETQYF. The CDR3 coding sequence is TGTGCCAGCAGCTTAGTGGGGCCACAAGGAGAGACCCAGTACTTC.

The gene calls are TRBV5-1 and TRBJ1-1, with 10 nucleotides matching TRBD1. This CDR3 comprises 16 residues. J lost 4 bases, V lost 5 bases, and 11 bases had no gene match. Germline CDR1 reads SGHRS; CDR2 reads YFSETQ. CDR3 amino acids: CASRPGTGESFTEAFF. In DNA form, the CDR3 reads TGCGCCAGCAGGCCCGGGACAGGGGAGAGTTTCACTGAAGCTTTCTTT.

This clone came up once. V gene TRBV5-4 combines with J gene TRBJ1-2; TRBD1 might be the D (5 bases). The germline V gene encodes CDR1 SGHNT and CDR2 YYREEE (reference sequence). CDR3 size: 13 residues. Deletions cut 4 bases from V and 4 bases from J, with 11 bases between. The CDR3 reads CASSTGDAYGYTF. The CDR3 coding sequence is TGTGCCAGCAGCACGGGGGATGCCTATGGCTACACCTTC.

The gene calls are TRBV13 and TRBJ2-1, with D uncertain. V was cut by 5 bases and J by 2 bases, with 16 bases left in between. The CDR3 covers 16 residues. Germline V CDR1 and CDR2: PRHDT, FYEKMQ (reference sequence). The CDR3 bases are TGTGCCAGCAGCCCGTTCGCGCAGAGCCCCTACAATGAGCAGTTCTTC. Protein product: CASSPFAQSPYNEQFF.